The TCR beta chain under discussion was sequenced for a study of blood T cell repertoires in COVID-19. Assay: immunoSEQ multiplex PCR; the TCRdb copy retains only in-frame clones and omits some. The sample holds around 190,000 clones, 84% seen once. Trimming took 0 bases from V and 2 from J; bases not matched to a gene: 2. The germline V gene has CDR1 SGHRS and CDR2 YFSETQ. The CDR3 is 16 residues long. Input material: peripheral blood. This rearrangement joins TRBV5-1 to TRBJ2-5; TRBD2 agrees at 12 bases. The receptor's source is a human donor in a cohort sampled during active COVID-19. Here the CDR3 reads CASSLELAGGQETQYF. The CDR3 DNA sequence: TGCGCCAGCAGCTTGGAACTAGCGGGGGGACAAGAGACCCAGTACTTC.